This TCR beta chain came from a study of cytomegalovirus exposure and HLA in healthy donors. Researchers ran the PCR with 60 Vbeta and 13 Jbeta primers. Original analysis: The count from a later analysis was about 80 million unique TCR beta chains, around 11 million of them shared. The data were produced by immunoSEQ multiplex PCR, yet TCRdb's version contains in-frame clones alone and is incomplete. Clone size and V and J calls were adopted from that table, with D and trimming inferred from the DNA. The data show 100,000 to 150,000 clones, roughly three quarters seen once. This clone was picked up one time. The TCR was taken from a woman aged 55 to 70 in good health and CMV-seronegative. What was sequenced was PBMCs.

The chain's CDR3 is CAISESWQTGIYEQYF. CDR3 nucleotide sequence: TGTGCCATCAGTGAGTCCTGGCAGACCGGGATCTACGAGCAGTACTTC. This chain links TRBV10-3 with TRBJ2-7, with D maybe TRBD2 (5 bases). Germline values: CDR1 ENHRY, CDR2 SYGVKD. V gave up 0 bases and J gave up 3 bases, with 15 bases separating them. The CDR3 totals 16 residues.